This entry lists 4 T cell receptor beta chains sequenced from one sample in a study of T cell responses to AZD1222 COVID-19 vaccine (dated by TCRdb to about 2021). The sample's time point label, in plain terms: baseline before first vaccination. The library came from the immunoSEQ multiplex PCR assay. TCRdb took this table from immuneACCESS and kept in-frame rearrangements with V and J called. Such tables lack part of the clones; where checked against another copy, unresolved V genes explain under half of the gap, and the rest is unexplained. The sample table records more than 100,000 clones; around 88% of these occur just once. The ten top clones hold approximately 5.4% of the sample. Sample: peripheral blood, taken on day 0 of AZD1222 vaccination. These receptors all stem from an adult in good health.

This clone came up once. The chain uses TRBV9 and TRBJ1-4, with a possible D match to TRBD1 (6 bases). CDR3 size: 14 residues. Germline V lookup: CDR1 SGDLS, CDR2 YYNGEE. The germline V and J ends were trimmed by 4 bases and 4 bases, with 11 bases remaining between them. CDR3 coding DNA: TGTGCCAGCAGCTTACAGGGAGATAATGAAAAACTGTTTTTT. Translated: CASSLQGDNEKLFF.

The chain joins TRBV7-9 to TRBJ2-5; 9 bases are shared with TRBD1. V shed 1 base, J shed 5 bases, and the junction held 5 bases outside the gene matches. CDR3 length equals 15 residues. Per the germline V gene, CDR1 is SEHNR and CDR2 is FQNEAQ (reference sequence). This chain's CDR3 is CASSLGTGDWETQYF. The DNA of the CDR3 is TGTGCCAGCAGCTTAGGGACAGGGGATTGGGAGACCCAGTACTTC. The variable domain in full, completed from reference TRBV7-9 and TRBJ2-5, reads DTGVSQNPRHKITKRGQNVTFRCDPISEHNRLYWYRQTLGQGPEFLTYFQNEAQLEKSRLLSDRFSAERPKGSFSTLEIQRTEQGDSAMYLCASSLGTGDWETQYFGPGTRLLVL.

This chain links TRBV5-4 with TRBJ1-4; TRBD1 aligns across 8 bases. CDR3 size: 14 residues. The V gene's germline CDR1 is SGHNT and CDR2 YYREEE (reference sequence). The V and J ends lost 4 bases and 8 bases, in that order; junction bases with no gene match: 7. The chain's CDR3 is CASSVQGAAEKLFF. Here the CDR3 DNA reads TGTGCCAGCAGCGTGCAGGGGGCAGCCGAAAAACTGTTTTTT.

The gene calls are TRBV9 and TRBJ2-1; D is ambiguous. The CDR3 runs 15 residues. V gave up 3 bases and J gave up 6 bases, with 16 bases separating them. Germline V gives CDR1 SGDLS, CDR2 YYNGEE. The CDR3 protein is CASSATSSNSNEQFF. CDR3 in DNA: TGTGCCAGCAGCGCGACAAGTAGCAATTCCAATGAGCAGTTCTTC.